A single sample is the source of the 26 T cell receptor beta chains below, sequenced in a study of blood T cell repertoires in COVID-19. The method was immunoSEQ multiplex PCR; TCRdb's version includes in-frame clones alone and lacks a portion of them. Of some 200,000 clones in the sample, more than 75% were seen once. Source material: peripheral blood. These receptors all stem from a man aged 65 to 79 with acute or convalescent COVID-19.

The chain employs TRBV20-1 and TRBJ2-5; a possible D gene is TRBD1 (5 bases). The CDR3 consists of 15 residues. Per germline, CDR1 DFQATT and CDR2 SNEGSKA (reference sequence). The V end was cut by 3 bases, the J end by 4 bases, with 18 bases between. CDR3 nucleotides: TGCAGTGCTAGTCAGACTTTAGGGGTTACAGAGACCCAGTACTTC. Translated: CSASQTLGVTETQYF.

The rearrangement links TRBV5-1 to TRBJ2-3; weak D call: TRBD2 (5 bases). V lost 5 bases to trimming and J lost 0 bases, with 13 bases between them. Germline V CDR1 and CDR2: SGHRS, YFSETQ. The CDR3 loop spans 15 amino acids. Here the CDR3 reads CASRSLAVSTDTQYF. The CDR3 nucleotides are TGCGCCAGCAGGTCCCTAGCAGTTAGCACAGATACGCAGTATTTT.

The gene calls are TRBV2 and TRBJ2-7, with 9 bases matching TRBD1. Unmatched junction bases numbered 6, after V lost 4 bases and J lost 5 bases. CDR1 SNHLY and CDR2 FYNNEI come from the germline V gene. This CDR3 comprises 14 residues. The CDR3 loop is CASSAGQGGHEQYF. Here the CDR3 DNA reads TGTGCCAGCAGTGCGGGACAGGGAGGTCACGAGCAGTACTTC.

This chain uses TRBV6-2 or TRBV6-3 with TRBJ2-2; 11 nucleotides agree with TRBD2. CDR3 size: 16 residues. The germline CDR1 and CDR2 sequences are MNHEY and SVGEGT. After removal of 2 bases from V and 5 bases from J, the junction contained 4 bases not matched to a gene. CDR3 loop: CASSYTRLAGTGELFF. Written as DNA, the CDR3 is TGTGCCAGCAGTTACACAAGACTAGCGGGGACCGGGGAGCTGTTTTTT.

The chain joins TRBV5-1 to TRBJ2-7, with TRBD2 identical over 7 bases. The CDR3 totals 13 residues. The germline CDR1 and CDR2 sequences are SGHRS and YFSETQ. The J segment lost 2 bases and the V segment lost 6 bases, leaving 5 bases of the junction unmatched. The CDR3 region is CASTQSGAYEQYF. In DNA form, the CDR3 reads TGCGCCAGCACTCAGAGCGGGGCCTACGAGCAGTACTTC. The full variable domain, rest sourced from reference TRBV5-1 and TRBJ2-7, is KAGVTQTPRYLIKTRGQQVTLSCSPISGHRSVSWYQQTPGQGLQFLFEYFSETQRNKGNFPGRFSGRQFSNSRSEMNVSTLELGDSALYLCASTQSGAYEQYFGPGTRLTVT.

This chain connects TRBV19 to TRBJ2-7; D is possibly TRBD1 (5 bases). The CDR3 spans 13 residues. The V gene lost 4 bases and the J gene lost 2 bases, with 9 bases spanning the gap. Germline V gene lookup returns CDR1 LNHDA and CDR2 SQIVND (reference sequence). CDR3 sequence (DNA): TGTGCCAGTAGTAGAGGACAAACCTACGAGCAGTACTTC. It specifies CASSRGQTYEQYF.

V usage is TRBV30 and J usage is TRBJ1-5; D is unclear. With 0 bases removed from V and 4 bases from J, the gap between germline ends came to 16 bases. Per germline, CDR1 GTSNPN and CDR2 SVGIG (reference sequence). The CDR3 spans 16 residues. DNA for the CDR3: TGTGCCTGGAGTGTACTAGGGCCTCAAGCTAATCAGCCCCAGCATTTT. Its protein product is CAWSVLGPQANQPQHF. The entire variable domain, with the rest obtained from reference TRBV30 and TRBJ1-5, is as follows: SQTIHQWPATLVQPVGSPLSLECTVEGTSNPNLYWYRQAAGRGLQLLFYSVGIGQISSEVPQNLSASRPQDRQFILSSKKLLLSDSGFYLCAWSVLGPQANQPQHFGDGTRLSIL.

V usage is TRBV29-1 and J usage is TRBJ1-3; D unclear. Germline lookup yields CDR1 SQVTM and CDR2 ANQGSEA. Trimming took 4 bases from V and 0 from J, leaving 13 bases between them. The CDR3 has 15 residues. CDR3 bases: TGCAGCGTTGCAGTAGGGAGTACCTCTGGAAACACCATATATTTT. Translation gives CSVAVGSTSGNTIYF.

The CDR3, as DNA: TGTGCCAGCAGCTTAACGTCACGAGCAAATCAGCCCCAGCATTTT. Translating it yields CASSLTSRANQPQHF. The rearrangement links TRBV7-2 to TRBJ1-5, with D hard to call. The germline V and J ends were trimmed by 2 bases and 4 bases, with 12 bases remaining between them. This CDR3 comprises 15 residues. Germline values: CDR1 SGHTA, CDR2 FQGNSA.

The rearrangement joins TRBV27 to TRBJ2-7, with TRBD1 matching 9 bases. Trimming at V came to 6 bases and at J to 4 bases, leaving 13 bases not matched to a gene. CDR3 length equals 16 residues. CDR1 and CDR2 from the germline V gene are MNHEY and SMNVEV (reference sequence). The CDR3 is CASSEGWGTGLYEQYF. The CDR3 nucleotides are TGTGCCAGCAGCGAGGGATGGGGGACAGGGCTGTACGAGCAGTACTTC.

This clone came up once. The chain joins TRBV19 to TRBJ1-3; 7 nucleotides agree with TRBD1. Germline V gives CDR1 LNHDA, CDR2 SQIVND (reference sequence). The CDR3 totals 15 residues. J gave up 0 bases and V 8 bases, and 7 bases lay outside the gene matches. The CDR3 DNA is TGTGCCAGTGGACACAGGGGAAACTCTGGAAACACCATATATTTT. It translates to CASGHRGNSGNTIYF.

This clone occurred once. This chain joins TRBV6-5 and TRBJ1-1; TRBD1 matches 8 bases. The V gene's germline CDR1 is MNHEY and CDR2 SVGAGI. CDR3 length: 15 residues. V shed 5 bases, J shed 1 base, and the junction held 6 bases outside the gene matches. CDR3 coding DNA: TGTGCCAGCAGTACATCGGGGACAGGGAACACTGAAGCTTTCTTT. Residues: CASSTSGTGNTEAFF.

The V gene is TRBV29-1, the J gene TRBJ1-4; no clear D gene. The CDR3 has 12 residues. The V end was cut by 7 bases, the J end by 2 bases, with 8 bases between. CDR1 and CDR2 from the germline V gene are SQVTM and ANQGSEA. The chain's CDR3 is CSAGWTNEKLFF. The CDR3, as DNA: TGCAGCGCCGGGTGGACTAATGAAAAACTGTTTTTT.

The rearrangement links TRBV28 to TRBJ1-6; no reliable D call. Per the germline V gene, CDR1 is MDHEN and CDR2 is SYDVKM. This CDR3 region has 16 residues. V lost 7 bases, J lost 4 bases, and 17 bases lay in between. This CDR3 reads CASTLGGGRYNSPLHF. The CDR3 DNA follows: TGTGCCAGCACCCTTGGCGGAGGACGATATAATTCACCCCTCCACTTT.

This rearrangement joins TRBV28 to TRBJ1-5; D possibly corresponds to TRBD1 (6 bases). Germline values: CDR1 MDHEN, CDR2 SYDVKM. CDR3 length: 13 residues. V was cut by 5 bases and J by 5 bases, with 10 bases left in between. CDR3 in DNA: TGTGCCAGCAGTCTTACAGGGCATCAGCCCCAGCATTTT. This sequence encodes CASSLTGHQPQHF.

The chain carries TRBV2 and TRBJ1-3; tentatively, D is TRBD1 (6 bases). Germline CDR1 SNHLY, CDR2 FYNNEI. The CDR3 has 16 residues. The V end lost 4 bases, the J end lost 4 bases, and 17 bases lay between the germline ends. Here the CDR3 reads CASSGDGGALGNTIYF. The CDR3 region has the DNA TGTGCCAGCAGTGGGGATGGGGGGGCATTGGGAAACACCATATATTTT. Combining the CDR3 with reference TRBV2 and TRBJ1-3 gives the whole variable domain EPEVTQTPSHQVTQMGQEVILRCVPISNHLYFYWYRQILGQKVEFLVSFYNNEISEKSEIFDDQFSVERPDGSNFTLKIRSTKLEDSAMYFCASSGDGGALGNTIYFGEGSWLTVV.

This chain links TRBV2 with TRBJ1-5; D call uncertain. Germline V lookup: CDR1 SNHLY, CDR2 FYNNEI. With 6 bases removed from V and 0 bases from J, the gap between germline ends came to 9 bases. This CDR3 is built from 14 residues. CDR3 sequence: CASSWSGSNQPQHF. As DNA, the CDR3 is TGTGCCAGCAGCTGGTCGGGTAGCAATCAGCCCCAGCATTTT.

The gene calls are TRBV5-6 and TRBJ1-1, with 8 bases matching TRBD1. This CDR3 region has 14 residues. With 4 bases clipped from V and 3 bases from J, the junction kept 5 bases outside the gene matches. In germline, CDR1 is SGHDT, CDR2 YYEEEE. CDR3 region: CASSVTGADTEAFF. The CDR3 DNA reads TGTGCCAGCAGCGTGACAGGGGCGGACACTGAAGCTTTCTTT.

J is TRBJ1-2 and V is TRBV5-1, with a weak D call TRBD1 (6 bases). Trimming removed 0 bases at V and 7 bases at J, with 16 bases between. The CDR3 contains 15 residues. The germline gives CDR1 SGHRS, CDR2 YFSETQ. CDR3 bases: TGCGCCAGCAGCTTGGACAGGGCTCCGGCGGGTGGCTACACCTTC. It is translated as CASSLDRAPAGGYTF.

Remarks on this clone: At one end the junction does not follow the germline gene, possibly because of a read error. The V call is TRBV4-3, the J call TRBJ1-2; tentatively, D is TRBD1 (6 bases). This CDR3 is built from 14 residues. Germline V gene sequence: CDR1 LGHNA, CDR2 YSLEER. As DNA, the CDR3 is TGCGCCAGCAGCCAAGACGTGATCAGGGGAGAGGCCTGGTTC. It encodes CASSQDVIRGEAWF.

This clone was picked up a small number of times. The V and J genes are TRBV28 and TRBJ1-5, with no clear D. The CDR3 is made up of 15 amino acids. The germline V gene encodes CDR1 MDHEN and CDR2 SYDVKM. The V gene lost 7 bases and the J gene lost 0 bases, with 13 bases spanning the gap. CDR3 nucleotide sequence: TGTGCCAGCACCAACTTAGGGAGTAGCAATCAGCCCCAGCATTTT. Its translation: CASTNLGSSNQPQHF.

The CDR3 is CASTPPGLNTGELFF. In nucleotides, the CDR3 is TGCGCCAGCACCCCTCCCGGACTGAACACCGGGGAGCTGTTTTTT. The chain recombines TRBV5-1 with TRBJ2-2, with a weak D call TRBD2 (5 bases). Germline lookup yields CDR1 SGHRS and CDR2 YFSETQ. CDR3 length equals 15 residues. The V end lost 6 bases, the J end lost 1 base, and 13 bases lay between the germline ends.

This sequence joins TRBV9 and TRBJ2-3; D may be TRBD1 (6 bases). In germline, CDR1 is SGDLS, CDR2 YYNGEE. This CDR3 contains 14 residues. Trimming cost V 6 bases and J 2 bases, with 13 bases left between them. CDR3 in amino acids: CASKPGVSTDTQYF. The DNA for the CDR3 is TGTGCCAGCAAGCCAGGGGTCTCCACAGATACGCAGTATTTT.

The chain uses TRBV4-2 and TRBJ1-4; perhaps TRBD1 as D (6 bases). Looked up from germline, CDR1 is LGHNA and CDR2 is YNFKEQ. V lost 1 base and J lost 7, with 13 bases in between. The CDR3 length is 15 residues. The CDR3 protein is CASSQVQGFGEKLFF. The CDR3 DNA sequence: TGTGCCAGCAGCCAAGTCCAGGGGTTTGGTGAAAAACTGTTTTTT.

The V gene is TRBV5-1, the J gene TRBJ1-2; TRBD1 aligns across 8 bases. Germline CDR1 is SGHRS and CDR2 is YFSETQ. The length of the CDR3 is 14 residues. J gave up 4 bases and V 5 bases, and 7 bases lay outside the gene matches. The CDR3 DNA is TGCGCCAGCAGGGGGGGACAGGCGGTCTATGGCTACACCTTC. Residues: CASRGGQAVYGYTF.

V usage is TRBV28 and J usage is TRBJ2-7; possible D gene TRBD2, 6 bases. Germline values: CDR1 MDHEN, CDR2 SYDVKM. This CDR3 is 14 amino acids long. V lost 7 bases and J 6 bases, leaving 19 bases between the germline ends. For the CDR3, the DNA is TGTGCCAGCAACCATATGGGGGACGGGAGCGAGCAGTACTTC. Protein product: CASNHMGDGSEQYF. The whole variable domain, remainder taken from reference TRBV28 and TRBJ2-7, is DVKVTQSSRYLVKRTGEKVFLECVQDMDHENMFWYRQDPGLGLRLIYFSYDVKMKEKGDIPEGYSVSREKKERFSLILESASTNQTSMYLCASNHMGDGSEQYFGPGTRLTVT.